These 13 T cell receptor beta chains were sequenced from one sample in a study of blood T cell repertoires in COVID-19. Profiling relied on immunoSEQ multiplex PCR, and the TCRdb table lists in-frame clones only, not all of them. This repertoire shows more than 85,000 clones, around 84% found once; its top ten account for 20% to 25%. Sequenced: peripheral blood. The source of these receptors is a man in his sixties with acute or convalescent COVID-19.

This chain uses TRBV4-1 with TRBJ1-2; 8 nucleotides agree with TRBD1. CDR3 size: 15 residues. Germline V gene data show CDR1 as MGHRA and CDR2 as YSYEKL. V trimming: 3 bases; J trimming: 0 bases; junction bases outside the gene matches: 3. CDR3 nucleotide sequence: TGCGCCAGCAGCCACGACAGGGGAGCTAACTATGGCTACACCTTC. Its protein is CASSHDRGANYGYTF.

This chain links TRBV18 with TRBJ2-3; D perhaps matches TRBD1 (5 bases). V gave up 6 bases and J gave up 6 bases, with 19 bases separating them. The CDR3 is 15 residues long. The germline gives CDR1 KGHSH, CDR2 LQKENI. Here the CDR3 reads CASSSTGPPEDTQYF. The DNA for the CDR3 is TGTGCCAGCTCCTCCACAGGCCCCCCGGAGGATACGCAGTATTTT.

The chain joins TRBV27 to TRBJ2-2; TRBD2 agrees at 11 bases. Looked up from germline, CDR1 is MNHEY and CDR2 is SMNVEV (reference sequence). With 10 bases clipped from V and 4 bases from J, the junction kept 17 bases outside the gene matches. The CDR3 is made up of 18 amino acids. CDR3 DNA: TGTGCCACCGCCCTCTATAGCGGGGGGGCAATTGGCACCGGGGAGCTGTTTTTT. It specifies CATALYSGGAIGTGELFF.

This clone was recorded only once. Within the sample, other DNA sequences also encode this same CDR3. The rearrangement links TRBV19 to TRBJ1-1, with 9 bases identical to TRBD1. The CDR3 sequence is 19 residues long. After removal of 6 bases from V and 2 bases from J, the junction contained 19 bases not matched to a gene. CDR1 LNHDA and CDR2 SQIVND come from the germline V gene (reference sequence). The CDR3 sequence: CASRKPSKLTGGFNTEAFF. In nucleotides, the CDR3 is TGTGCCAGTAGGAAACCGTCAAAACTGACAGGGGGTTTTAACACTGAAGCTTTCTTT.

The rearrangement uses TRBV19 and TRBJ2-3; TRBD2 aligns across 12 bases. CDR3 length: 16 amino acids. V trimming: 6 bases; J trimming: 0 bases; junction bases outside the gene matches: 4. Looked up from germline, CDR1 is LNHDA and CDR2 is SQIVND (reference sequence). The CDR3, as DNA: TGTGCCAGTAGGTCTAGCGGGGGGGTAAGCACAGATACGCAGTATTTT. It is translated as CASRSSGGVSTDTQYF. Together with reference TRBV19 and TRBJ2-3, the CDR3 gives the full variable domain: DGGITQSPKYLFRKEGQNVTLSCEQNLNHDAMYWYRQDPGQGLRLIYYSQIVNDFQKGDIAEGYSVSREKKESFPLTVTSAQKNPTAFYLCASRSSGGVSTDTQYFGPGTRLTVL.

The chain uses TRBV4-3 and TRBJ1-2, with D possibly TRBD1 on 6 matching bases. The CDR3 totals 14 residues. Germline V lookup: CDR1 LGHNA, CDR2 YSLEER. Between the trimmed V and J ends, which lost 4 bases and 4 bases, there was a span of 13 bases. The CDR3 here is CASSPVDSLYGYTF. The CDR3 coding sequence is TGCGCCAGCAGCCCGGTGGACAGTCTCTATGGCTACACCTTC.

The rearrangement links TRBV9 to TRBJ1-1, with D possibly matching TRBD1 (5 bases). The CDR3 is 15 amino acids. V lost 2 bases, J lost 3 bases, and 14 bases lay in between. Germline lookup yields CDR1 SGDLS and CDR2 YYNGEE. The chain's CDR3 is CASSVTPPGDTEAFF. The CDR3 DNA reads TGTGCCAGCAGCGTGACCCCACCGGGGGACACTGAAGCTTTCTTT.

The chain carries TRBV2 and TRBJ2-5; the D gene is possibly TRBD2 (5 bases). Germline V CDR1 and CDR2: SNHLY, FYNNEI. The CDR3 covers 16 residues. V lost 6 bases, J lost 5 bases, and 22 bases lay in between. The CDR3 DNA reads as TGTGCCAGCAGGGACTCCTATCGAAGAGGGAAGGAGACCCAGTACTTC. Its protein is CASRDSYRRGKETQYF.

The CDR3 is CASSLGVMNTEAFF. The CDR3 nucleotides are TGTGCCAGCAGTTTAGGAGTTATGAACACTGAAGCTTTCTTT. The chain recombines TRBV28 with TRBJ1-1; no reliable D call. The CDR3 runs to 14 residues. CDR1 and CDR2 from the germline V gene are MDHEN and SYDVKM. Trimming shortened V by 2 bases and J by 0 bases, and 7 bases separated the two germline ends.

The chain carries TRBV6-6 and TRBJ1-6; unclear D gene. Trimming left V 6 bases short and J 5 bases short, with 11 bases between. The CDR3 is 14 residues long. Germline values: CDR1 MNHNY, CDR2 SVGAGI (reference sequence). CDR3 protein: CASSPRVDNSPLHF. The CDR3 DNA is TGTGCCAGCAGCCCCCGGGTGGATAATTCACCCCTCCACTTT.

V gene TRBV2 combines with J gene TRBJ2-2; tentative D call: TRBD1 (6 bases). The V gene's germline CDR1 is SNHLY and CDR2 FYNNEI. V dropped 5 bases and J dropped 6 bases, with 13 bases sitting between them. The CDR3 has 14 residues. The CDR3 is CASSWGRPAGELFF. In DNA form, the CDR3 reads TGTGCCAGCAGTTGGGGGCGCCCTGCCGGGGAGCTGTTTTTT.

This clone was picked up one time. This chain connects TRBV18 to TRBJ1-1; TRBD1 matches at 7 bases. V lost 6 bases and J lost 3; bases outside the gene matches: 4. This CDR3 region has 13 residues. Germline V gene lookup returns CDR1 KGHSH and CDR2 LQKENI. CDR3 residues: CASSGGGDTEAFF. DNA for the CDR3: TGTGCCAGCTCCGGAGGGGGCGACACTGAAGCTTTCTTT.

This chain joins TRBV9 and TRBJ2-7; 8 nucleotides match TRBD1. The germline gives CDR1 SGDLS, CDR2 YYNGEE. With V trimmed by 4 bases and J by 5 bases, 11 bases remained unmatched. This CDR3 has 15 residues. CDR3 in amino acids: CASSLKDRDVDEQYF. The CDR3, as DNA: TGTGCCAGCAGCTTAAAGGACAGGGACGTTGACGAGCAGTACTTC. The complete variable domain, with remaining parts taken from reference TRBV9 and TRBJ2-7, reads DSGVTQTPKHLITATGQRVTLRCSPRSGDLSVYWYQQSLDQGLQFLIQYYNGEERAKGNILERFSAQQFPDLHSELNLSSLELGDSALYFCASSLKDRDVDEQYFGPGTRLTVT.